Given below is one T cell receptor beta chain in context. The target antigen is unknown. Brentuximab vedotin exposure varied, and every patient relapsed after autologous stem cell transplantation. Best responses included complete response and partial response; otherwise, the best response was progressive disease. This sample is drawn from a study of PD-1 blockade in classical Hodgkin lymphoma. Study observations and caveats: CD4+ TCR diversity rose significantly by C4D1, and CD8+ TCR diversity did not. The baseline diversity of complete responders showed similarity to that of newly diagnosed patients. Initiation of nivolumab under 1 year after ASCT led to exclusion of patients.

The repertoire was sequenced with immunoSEQ multiplex PCR; TCRdb's copy has only in-frame clones and lacks some. Among roughly 140,000 clones listed, 78% were seen once. Sample: peripheral blood mononuclear cells (PBMCs), taken before the second cycle of nivolumab. This sequence originates from a human donor with classical Hodgkin lymphoma.

The CDR3 sequence: CAMGSTGELFF. The CDR3 DNA is TGCGCCATGGGCTCCACCGGGGAGCTGTTTTTT. This chain joins TRBV10-1 and TRBJ2-2; no clear D gene. Germline CDR1 is WNHNN and CDR2 is SYGVQD (reference sequence). Trimming took 10 bases from V and 4 from J, leaving 7 bases between them. The length of the CDR3 is 11 residues.